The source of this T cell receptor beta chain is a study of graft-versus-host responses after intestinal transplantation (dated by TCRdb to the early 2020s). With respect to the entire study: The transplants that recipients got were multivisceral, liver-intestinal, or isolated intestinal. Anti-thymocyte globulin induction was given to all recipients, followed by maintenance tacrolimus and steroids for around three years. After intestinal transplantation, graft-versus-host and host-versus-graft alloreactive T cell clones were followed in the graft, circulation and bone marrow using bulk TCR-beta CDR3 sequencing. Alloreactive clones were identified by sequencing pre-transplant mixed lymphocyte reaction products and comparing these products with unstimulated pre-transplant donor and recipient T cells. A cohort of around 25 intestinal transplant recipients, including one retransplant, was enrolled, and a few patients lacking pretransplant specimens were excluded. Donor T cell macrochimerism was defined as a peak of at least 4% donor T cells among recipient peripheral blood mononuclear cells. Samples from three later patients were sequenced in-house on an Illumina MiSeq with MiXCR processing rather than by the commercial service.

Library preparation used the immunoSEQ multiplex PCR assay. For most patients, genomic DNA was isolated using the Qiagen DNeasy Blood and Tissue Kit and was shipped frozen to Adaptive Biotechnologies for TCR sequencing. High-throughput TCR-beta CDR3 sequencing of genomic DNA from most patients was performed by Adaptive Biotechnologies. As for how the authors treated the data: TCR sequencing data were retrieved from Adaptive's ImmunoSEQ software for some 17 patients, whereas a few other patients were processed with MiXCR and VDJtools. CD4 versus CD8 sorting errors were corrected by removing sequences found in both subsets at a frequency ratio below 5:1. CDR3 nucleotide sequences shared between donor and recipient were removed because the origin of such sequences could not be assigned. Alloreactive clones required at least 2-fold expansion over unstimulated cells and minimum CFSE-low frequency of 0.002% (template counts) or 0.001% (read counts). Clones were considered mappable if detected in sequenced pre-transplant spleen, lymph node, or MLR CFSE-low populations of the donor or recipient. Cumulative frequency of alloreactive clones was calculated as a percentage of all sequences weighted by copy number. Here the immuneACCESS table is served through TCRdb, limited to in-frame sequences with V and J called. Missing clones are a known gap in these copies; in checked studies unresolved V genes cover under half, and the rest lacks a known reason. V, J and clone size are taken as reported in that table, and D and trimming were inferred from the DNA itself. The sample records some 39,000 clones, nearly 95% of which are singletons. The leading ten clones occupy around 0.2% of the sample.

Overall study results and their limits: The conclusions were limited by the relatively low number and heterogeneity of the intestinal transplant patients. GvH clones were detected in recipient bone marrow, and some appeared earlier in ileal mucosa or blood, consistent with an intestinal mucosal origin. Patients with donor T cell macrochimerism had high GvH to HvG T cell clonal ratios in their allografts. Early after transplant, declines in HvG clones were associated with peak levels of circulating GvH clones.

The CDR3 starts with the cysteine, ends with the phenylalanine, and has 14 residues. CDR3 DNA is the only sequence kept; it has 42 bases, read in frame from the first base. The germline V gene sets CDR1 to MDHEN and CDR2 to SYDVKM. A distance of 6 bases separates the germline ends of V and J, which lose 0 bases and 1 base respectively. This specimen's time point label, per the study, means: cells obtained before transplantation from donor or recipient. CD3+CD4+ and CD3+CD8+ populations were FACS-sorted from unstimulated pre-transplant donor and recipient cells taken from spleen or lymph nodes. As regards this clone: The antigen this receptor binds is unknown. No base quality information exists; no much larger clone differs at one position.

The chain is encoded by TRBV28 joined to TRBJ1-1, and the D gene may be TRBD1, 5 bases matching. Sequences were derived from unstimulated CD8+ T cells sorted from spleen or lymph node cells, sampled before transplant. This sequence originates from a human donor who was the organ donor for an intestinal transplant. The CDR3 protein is CASSLWTENTEAFF. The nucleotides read TGTGCCAGCAGTTTATGGACAGAGAACACTGAAGCTTTCTTT. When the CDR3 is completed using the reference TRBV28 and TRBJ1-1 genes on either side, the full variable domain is DVKVTQSSRYLVKRTGEKVFLECVQDMDHENMFWYRQDPGLGLRLIYFSYDVKMKEKGDIPEGYSVSREKKERFSLILESASTNQTSMYLCASSLWTENTEAFFGQGTRLTVV.